The text below deals with one T cell receptor (beta chain). The CDR3 is 13 residues long. Per germline, CDR1 SEHNR and CDR2 FQNEAQ (reference sequence). Trimming shortened V by 4 bases and J by 8 bases, and 12 bases separated the two germline ends. The PCR ran on 60 Vbeta and 13 Jbeta primers. Here immunoSEQ multiplex PCR was the method, and the copy in TCRdb shows in-frame clones only, minus some. Among about 160,000 clones listed, roughly 85% were seen once. The data were obtained in a study of cytomegalovirus exposure and HLA in healthy donors. Source material: PBMCs. V gene TRBV7-9 combines with J gene TRBJ2-1; D might be TRBD2 (6 bases). The TCR comes from a man aged 35-49 years in good health and CMV-seronegative. CDR3 DNA sequence: TGTGCCAGCAGCTGGGAGACTAGTCATGAGCAGTTCTTC. This sequence encodes CASSWETSHEQFF.